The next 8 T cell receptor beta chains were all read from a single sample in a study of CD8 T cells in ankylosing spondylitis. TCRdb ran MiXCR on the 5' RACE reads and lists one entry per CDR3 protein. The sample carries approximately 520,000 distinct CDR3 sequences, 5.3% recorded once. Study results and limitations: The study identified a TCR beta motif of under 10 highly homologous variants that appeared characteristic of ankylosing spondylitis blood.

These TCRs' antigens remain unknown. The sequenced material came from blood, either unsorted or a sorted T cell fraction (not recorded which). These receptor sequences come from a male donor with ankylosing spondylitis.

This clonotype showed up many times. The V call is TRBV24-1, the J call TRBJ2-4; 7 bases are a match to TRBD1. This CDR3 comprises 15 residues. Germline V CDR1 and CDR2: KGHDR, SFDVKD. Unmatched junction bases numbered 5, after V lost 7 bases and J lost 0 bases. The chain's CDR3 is CATSPTGTAKNIQYF. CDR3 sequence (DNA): TGTGCCACCAGCCCGACAGGGACAGCCAAAAACATTCAGTACTTC.

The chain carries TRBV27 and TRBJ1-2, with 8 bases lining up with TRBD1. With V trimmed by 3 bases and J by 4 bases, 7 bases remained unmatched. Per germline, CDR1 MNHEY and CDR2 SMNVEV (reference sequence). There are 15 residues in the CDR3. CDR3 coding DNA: TGTGCCAGCAGTTTCAACAGGGGGTCTCCCTATGGCTACACCTTC. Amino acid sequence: CASSFNRGSPYGYTF.

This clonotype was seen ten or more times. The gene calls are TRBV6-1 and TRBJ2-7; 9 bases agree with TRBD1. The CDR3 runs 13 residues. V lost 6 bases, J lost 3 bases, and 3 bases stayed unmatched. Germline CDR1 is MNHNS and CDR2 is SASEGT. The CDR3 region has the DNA TGTGCCAGCAGGAGGGACAGGGACTACGAGCAGTACTTC. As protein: CASRRDRDYEQYF.

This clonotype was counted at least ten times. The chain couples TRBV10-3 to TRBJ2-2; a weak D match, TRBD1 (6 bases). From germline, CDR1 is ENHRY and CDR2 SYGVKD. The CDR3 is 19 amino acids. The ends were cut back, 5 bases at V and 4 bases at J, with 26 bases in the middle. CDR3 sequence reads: CAISFGLSGTPYFTGELFF. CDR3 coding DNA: TGTGCCATCAGTTTCGGCCTTTCCGGGACACCCTATTTCACCGGGGAGCTGTTTTTT.

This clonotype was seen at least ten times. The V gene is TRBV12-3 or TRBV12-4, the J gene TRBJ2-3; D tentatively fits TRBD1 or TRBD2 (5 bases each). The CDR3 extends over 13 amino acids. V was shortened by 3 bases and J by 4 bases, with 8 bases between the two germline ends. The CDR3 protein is CASSLRGPDTQYF. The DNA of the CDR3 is TGTGCCAGCAGTTTGAGGGGCCCAGATACGCAGTATTTT.

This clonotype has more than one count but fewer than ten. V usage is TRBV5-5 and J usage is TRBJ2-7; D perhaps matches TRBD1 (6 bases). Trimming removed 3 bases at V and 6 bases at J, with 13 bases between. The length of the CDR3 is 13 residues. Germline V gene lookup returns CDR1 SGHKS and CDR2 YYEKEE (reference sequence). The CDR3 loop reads CASSYFQGSEQYF. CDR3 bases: TGTGCCAGCAGCTACTTCCAGGGGAGCGAGCAGTACTTC. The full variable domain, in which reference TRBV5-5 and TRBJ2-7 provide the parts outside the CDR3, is DAGVTQSPTHLIKTRGQQVTLRCSPISGHKSVSWYQQVLGQGPQFIFQYYEKEERGRGNFPDRFSARQFPNYSSELNVNALLLGDSALYLCASSYFQGSEQYFGPGTRLTVT.

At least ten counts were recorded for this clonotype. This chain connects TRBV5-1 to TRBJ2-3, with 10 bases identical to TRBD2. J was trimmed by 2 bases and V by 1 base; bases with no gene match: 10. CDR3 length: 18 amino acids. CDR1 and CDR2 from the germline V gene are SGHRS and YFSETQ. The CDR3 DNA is TGCGCCAGCAGCTTGATGACTAGCGGGCGGGTGAACACAGATACGCAGTATTTT. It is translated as CASSLMTSGRVNTDTQYF.

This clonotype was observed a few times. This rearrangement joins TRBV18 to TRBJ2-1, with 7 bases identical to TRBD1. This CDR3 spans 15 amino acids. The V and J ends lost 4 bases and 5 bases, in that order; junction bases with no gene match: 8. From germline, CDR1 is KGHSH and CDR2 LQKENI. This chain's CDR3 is CASSLGQVRDNEQFF. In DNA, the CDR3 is TGTGCCAGCTCACTCGGACAGGTACGGGACAATGAGCAGTTCTTC.